A single sample gave rise to the 11 T cell receptor beta chains below, sequenced in a study of OX40 agonist ivuxolimab in advanced cancers. Here immunoSEQ multiplex PCR was the method, and the copy in TCRdb shows in-frame clones only, minus some. Among tens of thousands of clones listed, roughly 90% were seen once. This material consisted of CD4+ or CD8+ T cells sorted from blood, taken in a trial of the OX40 agonist ivuxolimab. The receptors were gathered from an adult with an advanced solid tumor such as melanoma, head and neck, liver or kidney cancer.

This chain joins TRBV7-9 and TRBJ1-5, with TRBD1 identical over 8 bases. With 4 bases clipped from V and 7 bases from J, the junction kept 9 bases outside the gene matches. The CDR3 has 15 residues. Germline lookup yields CDR1 SEHNR and CDR2 FQNEAQ (reference sequence). The CDR3 reads CASSSKDRVSQPQHF. As DNA, the CDR3 is TGTGCCAGCAGCTCAAAGGACAGGGTGAGCCAGCCCCAGCATTTT. The whole variable domain, filled in from reference TRBV7-9 and TRBJ1-5, reads DTGVSQNPRHKITKRGQNVTFRCDPISEHNRLYWYRQTLGQGPEFLTYFQNEAQLEKSRLLSDRFSAERPKGSFSTLEIQRTEQGDSAMYLCASSSKDRVSQPQHFGDGTRLSIL.

This chain uses TRBV19 with TRBJ2-7; D uncertain. This CDR3 comprises 14 residues. CDR1 is LNHDA and CDR2 is SQIVND in the germline V gene (reference sequence). Trimming pared 2 bases from V and 1 base from J, leaving 9 bases between. DNA for the CDR3: TGTGCCAGTAGTATAAAGGACGGTTCCTACGAGCAGTACTTC. Translated: CASSIKDGSYEQYF.

The rearrangement uses TRBV7-9 and TRBJ2-7, with 8 bases identical to TRBD2. The CDR3 extends over 15 amino acids. Germline CDR1 and CDR2: SEHNR and FQNEAQ (reference sequence). The junction had 6 bases not matched to a gene; V was cut back by 5 bases and J by 0 bases. CDR3 bases: TGTGCCAGCAGCGCGGGACTAGGGGGCTCCTACGAGCAGTACTTC. Translating it yields CASSAGLGGSYEQYF. The whole variable domain, filled in from reference TRBV7-9 and TRBJ2-7, reads DTGVSQNPRHKITKRGQNVTFRCDPISEHNRLYWYRQTLGQGPEFLTYFQNEAQLEKSRLLSDRFSAERPKGSFSTLEIQRTEQGDSAMYLCASSAGLGGSYEQYFGPGTRLTVT.

This clone was seen a single time. The V and J genes are TRBV5-6 and TRBJ2-1; D is unclear. Germline-derived CDR1 and CDR2 are SGHDT and YYEEEE. The CDR3 length is 11 residues. V was cut by 0 bases and J by 9 bases, with 4 bases left in between. The CDR3 is CASSLGGEQFF. The CDR3 nucleotides are TGTGCCAGCAGCTTGGGGGGTGAGCAGTTCTTC.

The rearrangement links TRBV7-6 to TRBJ1-4; 9 bases match TRBD1. The CDR3 has 20 amino acids. V gave up 4 bases and J gave up 2 bases; unmatched junction bases: 17. CDR1 SGHVS and CDR2 FNYEAQ come from the germline V gene. The CDR3 protein is CASSSDIFRDREGTNEKLFF. The CDR3 DNA sequence: TGTGCCAGCAGCTCCGACATTTTCCGGGACAGGGAGGGTACTAATGAAAAACTGTTTTTT.

This chain joins TRBV25-1 and TRBJ2-7; D is undetermined. This CDR3 is 17 amino acids long. Trimming cost V 4 bases and J 3 bases, with 22 bases left between them. Germline CDR1 reads MGHDK; CDR2 reads SYGVNS. The DNA for the CDR3 is TGTGCCAGCAGTGCCCCCCGAATAGCAGTCGGGCACTACGAGCAGTACTTC. This encodes CASSAPRIAVGHYEQYF.

The chain joins TRBV5-1 to TRBJ2-1; 7 bases are shared with TRBD2. The junction had 13 bases not matched to a gene; V was cut back by 0 bases and J by 1 base. Germline lookup yields CDR1 SGHRS and CDR2 YFSETQ. The CDR3 has 19 residues. CDR3 in DNA: TGCGCCAGCAGCTTGGGGTCACCTAAACTAGCGTGGTCCTACAATGAGCAGTTCTTC. Its protein is CASSLGSPKLAWSYNEQFF.

This clone appeared a few times. This sequence joins TRBV9 and TRBJ1-6; possible D gene TRBD1, 5 bases. The CDR3 contains 15 residues. Trimming shortened V by 2 bases and J by 14 bases, and 20 bases separated the two germline ends. Germline V gives CDR1 SGDLS, CDR2 YYNGEE. CDR3 bases: TGTGCCAGCAGCGTTACCGGGACGGGCCTTGCGGCCCTCCACTTT. Its protein is CASSVTGTGLAALHF. Supplemented by reference TRBV9 and TRBJ1-6, the full variable domain reads DSGVTQTPKHLITATGQRVTLRCSPRSGDLSVYWYQQSLDQGLQFLIQYYNGEERAKGNILERFSAQQFPDLHSELNLSSLELGDSALYFCASSVTGTGLAALHFGNGTRLTVT.

V usage is TRBV11-3 and J usage is TRBJ2-7; TRBD1 matches 12 bases. The V segment lost 4 bases and the J segment 5 bases; nucleotides outside the gene matches: 6. The V gene's germline CDR1 is SGHNT and CDR2 YENEEA. CDR3 length equals 15 residues. The CDR3 bases are TGTGCCAGCAGCTCCGAGGGACAGGGGGCACACGAGCAGTACTTC. This sequence encodes CASSSEGQGAHEQYF.

The chain is built from TRBV7-6 and TRBJ1-6; D possibly corresponds to TRBD1 (5 bases). Germline values: CDR1 SGHVS, CDR2 FNYEAQ. The CDR3 is 16 amino acids. V shed 4 bases and J shed 3 bases, with 13 bases lying between them. CDR3 loop: CASSYQTVDYNSPLHF. CDR3 DNA sequence: TGTGCCAGCAGCTACCAGACAGTGGACTATAATTCACCCCTCCACTTT.

V and J are TRBV7-8 and TRBJ1-2; 7 bases are shared with TRBD1. Germline CDR1 reads SGHVS; CDR2 reads FQNEAQ. V dropped 5 bases and J dropped 8; count of bases not matched to a gene: 14. This CDR3 has 15 residues. The CDR3 spells CASSRFITGAIGYTF. CDR3 coding DNA: TGTGCCAGCAGCAGATTCATAACAGGGGCTATAGGCTACACCTTC.